This T cell receptor (beta chain) was observed in a study of memory CD4+ T cells and cytomegalovirus serostatus. Overall study context: This sample comes from healthy Belgian adults, fewer than 10 CMV seropositive, around 26 seronegative.

V was shortened by 6 bases and J by 0 bases, with 11 bases between the two germline ends. The CDR3 totals 14 residues. The repertoire was sequenced with immunoSEQ multiplex PCR; TCRdb's copy has only in-frame clones and lacks some. Here the sample spans around 84,000 clones, approximately 80% being singletons. Turning to this clone: The antigen is not known.

General observations from the study: Repertoires predicted CMV serostatus with median bootstrapped AUC of around 0.95.

The sort gate was single viable CD3+CD4+CD8-CD45RO+ cells for memory CD4+ T cells. CMV serostatus came from serum IgG against pp150, pp28, p38, p52. CD4+ T cells were isolated by positive magnetic selection. The TCR originated in an adult in good health and CMV-seronegative. The sample consisted of memory CD4+ T cells from blood. V and J are TRBV23-1 and TRBJ1-1; D not resolved. TRBV23-1 is known as an ORF, though its function is uncertain. The CDR3 DNA reads TGCGCCAGCAGAACCTGGGGAATGAACACTGAAGCTTTCTTT. Translated, it gives CASRTWGMNTEAFF.